The TCR beta chain described here comes from a study of T cells in Graves' hyperthyroidism and ophthalmopathy. Regarding this clonotype: Its specificity is unknown.

Amplified TCR beta CDR3 regions came from RNA transcripts. The primer set for the first-round RT-PCR of the TCR CDR3 was HTBI. TCRdb called the multiplex PCR reads again in MiXCR, with one record for every CDR3 protein. This sample yields fewer than 900,000 distinct CDR3 sequences, of which about 16% are seen a single time; around 7.7% belongs to the top ten. Study findings and constraints: Among thyroid clonotypes expanded above 0.001, most also appeared in blood.

The CDR3 loop spans 15 amino acids. CDR1 is SGDLS, CDR2 YYNGEE, per germline. Trimming took 2 bases from V and 3 from J, leaving 15 bases between them. Stable Graves' hyperthyroidism meant no ophthalmopathy progression within 18 months. Subjects aged 18 to 65 presented with newly diagnosed hyperthyroidism of less than 2 months' duration. The sequence derives from a man aged 18-30 years with Graves' hyperthyroidism. The chain uses TRBV9 and TRBJ2-7; D possibly matches TRBD1 or TRBD2 (6 bases each). Sequencing was performed on blood. In DNA, the CDR3 is TGTGCCAGCAGCGTGGAGGGACACCGGGGCTACGAGCAGTACTTC. Translating it yields CASSVEGHRGYEQYF.